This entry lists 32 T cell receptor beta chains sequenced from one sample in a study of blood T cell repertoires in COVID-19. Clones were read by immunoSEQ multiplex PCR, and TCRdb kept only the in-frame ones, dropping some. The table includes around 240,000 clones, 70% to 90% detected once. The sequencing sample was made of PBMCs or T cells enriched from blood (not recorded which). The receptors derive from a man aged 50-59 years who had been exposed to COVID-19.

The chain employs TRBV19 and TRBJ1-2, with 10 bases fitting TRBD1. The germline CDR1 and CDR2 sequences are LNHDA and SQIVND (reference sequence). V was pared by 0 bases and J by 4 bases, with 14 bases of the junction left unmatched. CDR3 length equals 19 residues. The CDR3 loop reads CASSIEGLDRGNSFYGYTF. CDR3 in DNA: TGTGCCAGTAGTATAGAAGGGTTGGACAGGGGGAACTCCTTCTATGGCTACACCTTC.

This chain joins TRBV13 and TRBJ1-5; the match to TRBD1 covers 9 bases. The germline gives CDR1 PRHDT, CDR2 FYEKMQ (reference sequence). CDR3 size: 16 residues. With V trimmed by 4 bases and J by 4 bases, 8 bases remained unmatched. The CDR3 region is CASSSGQGRRNQPQHF. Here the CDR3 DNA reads TGTGCCAGCAGCTCGGGACAGGGAAGGCGGAATCAGCCCCAGCATTTT.

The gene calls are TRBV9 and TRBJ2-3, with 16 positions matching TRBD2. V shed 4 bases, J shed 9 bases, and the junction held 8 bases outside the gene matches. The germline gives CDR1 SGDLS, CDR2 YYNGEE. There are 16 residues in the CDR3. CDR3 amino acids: CASSTGTSGGADTQYF. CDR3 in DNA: TGTGCCAGCAGCACCGGGACTAGCGGGGGGGCTGACACGCAGTATTTT.

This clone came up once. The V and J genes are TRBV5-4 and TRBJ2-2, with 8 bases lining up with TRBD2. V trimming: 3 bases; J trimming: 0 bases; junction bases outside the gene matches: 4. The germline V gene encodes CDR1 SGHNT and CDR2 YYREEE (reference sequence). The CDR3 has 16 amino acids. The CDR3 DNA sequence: TGTGCCAGCAGCTCGAAGACTAGCGCGAACACCGGGGAGCTGTTTTTT. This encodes CASSSKTSANTGELFF.

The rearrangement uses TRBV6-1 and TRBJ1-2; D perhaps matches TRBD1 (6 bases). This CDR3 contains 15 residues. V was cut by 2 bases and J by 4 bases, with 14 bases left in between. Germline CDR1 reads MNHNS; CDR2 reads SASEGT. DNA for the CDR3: TGTGCCAGCAGTGAAAAGACAGGCCGGGGCTATGGCTACACCTTC. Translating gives CASSEKTGRGYGYTF.

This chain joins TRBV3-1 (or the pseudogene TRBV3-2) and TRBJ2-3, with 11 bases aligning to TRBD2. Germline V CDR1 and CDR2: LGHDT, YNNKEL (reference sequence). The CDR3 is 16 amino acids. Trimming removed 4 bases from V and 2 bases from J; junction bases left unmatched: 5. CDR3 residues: CASSRLTSGATDTQYF. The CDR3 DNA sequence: TGTGCCAGCAGCCGCCTGACTAGCGGGGCCACAGATACGCAGTATTTT.

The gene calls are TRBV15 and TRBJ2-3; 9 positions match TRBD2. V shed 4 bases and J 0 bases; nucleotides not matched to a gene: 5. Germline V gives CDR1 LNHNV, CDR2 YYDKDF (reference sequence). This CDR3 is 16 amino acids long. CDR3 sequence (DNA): TGTGCCACCAGCAATGGGCTAGCGGGAAGCACAGATACGCAGTATTTT. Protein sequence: CATSNGLAGSTDTQYF. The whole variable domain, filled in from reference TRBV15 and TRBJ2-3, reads DAMVIQNPRYQVTQFGKPVTLSCSQTLNHNVMYWYQQKSSQAPKLLFHYYDKDFNNEADTPDNFQSRRPNTSFCFLDIRSPGLGDTAMYLCATSNGLAGSTDTQYFGPGTRLTVL.

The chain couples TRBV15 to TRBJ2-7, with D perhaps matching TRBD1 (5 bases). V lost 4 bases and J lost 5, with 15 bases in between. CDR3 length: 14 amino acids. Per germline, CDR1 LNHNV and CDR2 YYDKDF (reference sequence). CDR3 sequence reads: CATSTTTVPNEQYF. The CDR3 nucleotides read TGTGCCACCAGCACCACGACAGTCCCCAACGAGCAGTACTTC.

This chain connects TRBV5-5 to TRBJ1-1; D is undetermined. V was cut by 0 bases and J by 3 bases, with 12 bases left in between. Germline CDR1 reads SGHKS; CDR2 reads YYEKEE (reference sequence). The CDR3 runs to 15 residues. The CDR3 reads CASSLAGPVYTEAFF. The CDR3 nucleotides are TGTGCCAGCAGCTTGGCAGGCCCGGTGTACACTGAAGCTTTCTTT.

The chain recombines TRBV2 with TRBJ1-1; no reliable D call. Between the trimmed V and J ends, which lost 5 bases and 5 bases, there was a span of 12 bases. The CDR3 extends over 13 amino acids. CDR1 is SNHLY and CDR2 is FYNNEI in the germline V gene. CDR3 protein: CASSLTATTEAFF. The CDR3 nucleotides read TGTGCCAGCAGTTTAACTGCGACAACTGAAGCTTTCTTT. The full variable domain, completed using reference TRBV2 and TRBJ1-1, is EPEVTQTPSHQVTQMGQEVILRCVPISNHLYFYWYRQILGQKVEFLVSFYNNEISEKSEIFDDQFSVERPDGSNFTLKIRSTKLEDSAMYFCASSLTATTEAFFGQGTRLTVV.

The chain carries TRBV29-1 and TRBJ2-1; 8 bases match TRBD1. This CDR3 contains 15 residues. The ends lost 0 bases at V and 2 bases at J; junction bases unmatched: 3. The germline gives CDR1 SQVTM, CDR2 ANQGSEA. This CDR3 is CSVEDRDRTYNEQFF. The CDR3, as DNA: TGCAGCGTTGAAGATCGGGACAGGACCTACAATGAGCAGTTCTTC.

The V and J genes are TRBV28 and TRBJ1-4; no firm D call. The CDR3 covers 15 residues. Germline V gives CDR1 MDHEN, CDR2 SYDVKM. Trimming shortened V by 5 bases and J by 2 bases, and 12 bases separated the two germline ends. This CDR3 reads CASSLRHFTNEKLFF. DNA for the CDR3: TGTGCCAGCAGTCTACGACACTTCACTAATGAAAAACTGTTTTTT.

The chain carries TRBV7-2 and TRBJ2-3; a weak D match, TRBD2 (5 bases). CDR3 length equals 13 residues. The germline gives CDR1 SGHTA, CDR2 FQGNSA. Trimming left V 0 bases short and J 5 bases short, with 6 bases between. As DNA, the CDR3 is TGTGCCAGCAGCTTAGCGAGGGTAGATACGCAGTATTTT. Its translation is CASSLARVDTQYF.

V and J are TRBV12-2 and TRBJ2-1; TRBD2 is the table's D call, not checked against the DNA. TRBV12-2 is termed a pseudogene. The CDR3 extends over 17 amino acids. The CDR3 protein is CASRPPRGAGGLNEQFF. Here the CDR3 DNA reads TGTGCAAGTCGCCCGCCTCGTGGAGCGGGGGGGCTGAATGAGCAGTTCTTC.

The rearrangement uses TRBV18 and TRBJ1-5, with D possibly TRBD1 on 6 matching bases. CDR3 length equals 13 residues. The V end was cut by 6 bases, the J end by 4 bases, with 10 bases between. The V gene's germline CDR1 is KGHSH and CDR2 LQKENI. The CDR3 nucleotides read TGTGCCAGCTCGGTAACAGGGAATCAGCCCCAGCATTTT. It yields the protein CASSVTGNQPQHF.

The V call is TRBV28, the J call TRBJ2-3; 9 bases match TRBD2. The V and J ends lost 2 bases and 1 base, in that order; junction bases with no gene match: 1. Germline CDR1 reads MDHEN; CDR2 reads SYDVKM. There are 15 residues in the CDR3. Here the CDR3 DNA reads TGTGCCAGCAGTTTAATAGCGGGGGGCACAGATACGCAGTATTTT. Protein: CASSLIAGGTDTQYF.

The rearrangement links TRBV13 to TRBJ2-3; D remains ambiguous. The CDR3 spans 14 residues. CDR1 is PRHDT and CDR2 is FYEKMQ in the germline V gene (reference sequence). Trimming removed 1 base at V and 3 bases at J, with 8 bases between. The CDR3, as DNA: TGTGCCAGCAGCTTAGCCTATTTAACAGATACGCAGTATTTT. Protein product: CASSLAYLTDTQYF.

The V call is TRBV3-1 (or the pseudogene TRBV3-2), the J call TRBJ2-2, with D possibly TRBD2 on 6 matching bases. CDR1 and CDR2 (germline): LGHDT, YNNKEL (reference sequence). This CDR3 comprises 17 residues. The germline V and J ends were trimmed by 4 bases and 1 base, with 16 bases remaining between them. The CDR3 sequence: CASSLRLLAVNTGELFF. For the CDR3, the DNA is TGTGCCAGCAGCCTACGACTGTTAGCGGTGAACACCGGGGAGCTGTTTTTT.

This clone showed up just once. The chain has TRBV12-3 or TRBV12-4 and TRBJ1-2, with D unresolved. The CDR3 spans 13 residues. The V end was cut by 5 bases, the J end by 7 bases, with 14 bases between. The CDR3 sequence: CASSDYVGAGYTF. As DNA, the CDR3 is TGTGCCAGCAGTGACTACGTAGGAGCTGGCTACACCTTC.

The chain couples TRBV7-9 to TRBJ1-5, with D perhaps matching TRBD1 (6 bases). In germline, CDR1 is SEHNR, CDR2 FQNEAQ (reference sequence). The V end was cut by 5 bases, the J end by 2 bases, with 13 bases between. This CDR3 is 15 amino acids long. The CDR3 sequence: CASSERGGGNQPQHF. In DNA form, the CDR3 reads TGTGCCAGCAGCGAAAGGGGGGGTGGCAATCAGCCCCAGCATTTT.

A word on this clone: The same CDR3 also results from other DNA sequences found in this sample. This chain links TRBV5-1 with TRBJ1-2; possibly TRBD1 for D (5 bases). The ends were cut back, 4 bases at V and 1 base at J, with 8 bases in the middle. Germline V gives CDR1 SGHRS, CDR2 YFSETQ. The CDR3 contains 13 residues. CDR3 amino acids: CASSLTVNYGYTF. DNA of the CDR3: TGCGCCAGCAGCCTGACAGTTAACTATGGCTACACCTTC.

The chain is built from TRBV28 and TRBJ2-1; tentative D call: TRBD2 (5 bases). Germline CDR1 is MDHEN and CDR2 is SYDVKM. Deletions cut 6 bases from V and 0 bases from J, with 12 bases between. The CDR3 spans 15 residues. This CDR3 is CASSPLGGSYNEQFF. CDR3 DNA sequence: TGTGCCAGCAGCCCTCTCGGAGGCTCCTACAATGAGCAGTTCTTC.

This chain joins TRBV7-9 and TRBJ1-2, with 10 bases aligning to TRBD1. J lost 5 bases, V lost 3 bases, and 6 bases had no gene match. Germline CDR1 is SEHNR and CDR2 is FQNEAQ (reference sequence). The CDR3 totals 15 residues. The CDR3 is CASSFLGTGAYGYTF. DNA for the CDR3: TGTGCCAGCAGCTTCCTGGGGACAGGGGCATATGGCTACACCTTC. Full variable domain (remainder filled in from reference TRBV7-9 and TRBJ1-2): DTGVSQNPRHKITKRGQNVTFRCDPISEHNRLYWYRQTLGQGPEFLTYFQNEAQLEKSRLLSDRFSAERPKGSFSTLEIQRTEQGDSAMYLCASSFLGTGAYGYTFGSGTRLTVV.

CDR3 loop: CASSVGGSENIQYF. CDR3 in DNA: TGTGCCAGCAGCGTAGGGGGCAGCGAAAACATTCAGTACTTC. V and J are TRBV9 and TRBJ2-4; possibly TRBD1 for D (5 bases). Germline V lookup: CDR1 SGDLS, CDR2 YYNGEE. The ends were cut back, 0 bases at V and 5 bases at J, with 9 bases in the middle. The CDR3 is 14 amino acids.

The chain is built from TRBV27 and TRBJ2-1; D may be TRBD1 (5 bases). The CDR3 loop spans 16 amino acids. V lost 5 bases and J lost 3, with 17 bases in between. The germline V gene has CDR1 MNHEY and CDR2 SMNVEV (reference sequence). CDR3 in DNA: TGTGCCAGCAGTCCTTCGACAGCCCCTCTCTACAATGAGCAGTTCTTC. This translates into CASSPSTAPLYNEQFF.

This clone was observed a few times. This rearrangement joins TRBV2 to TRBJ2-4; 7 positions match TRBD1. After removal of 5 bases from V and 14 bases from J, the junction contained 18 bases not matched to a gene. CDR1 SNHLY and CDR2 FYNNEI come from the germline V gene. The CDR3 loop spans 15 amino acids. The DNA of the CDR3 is TGTGCCAGCAGTAGATCGGAGACAGGGTCCCACACGAAGTACTTC. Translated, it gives CASSRSETGSHTKYF.

This CDR3 is CASRSSGQDVWEQYF. The CDR3 bases are TGCGCCAGCAGGAGTTCGGGACAGGATGTATGGGAGCAGTACTTC. This sequence joins TRBV5-1 and TRBJ2-7; TRBD1 agrees at 8 bases. V lost 5 bases and J lost 7; bases outside the gene matches: 14. The CDR3 contains 15 residues. CDR1 SGHRS and CDR2 YFSETQ come from the germline V gene. The full variable domain, its missing parts supplied by reference TRBV5-1 and TRBJ2-7, is KAGVTQTPRYLIKTRGQQVTLSCSPISGHRSVSWYQQTPGQGLQFLFEYFSETQRNKGNFPGRFSGRQFSNSRSEMNVSTLELGDSALYLCASRSSGQDVWEQYFGPGTRLTVT.

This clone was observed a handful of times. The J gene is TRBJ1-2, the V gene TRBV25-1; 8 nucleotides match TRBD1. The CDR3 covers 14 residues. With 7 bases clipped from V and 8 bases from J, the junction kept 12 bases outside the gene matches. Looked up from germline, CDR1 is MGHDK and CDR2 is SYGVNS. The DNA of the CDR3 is TGTGCCAGCACCATATTGGACAGGGCCTCCGGCTACACCTTC. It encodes CASTILDRASGYTF.

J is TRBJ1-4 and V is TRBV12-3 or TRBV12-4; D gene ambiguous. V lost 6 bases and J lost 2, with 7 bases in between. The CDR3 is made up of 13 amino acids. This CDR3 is CASSRNTNEKLFF. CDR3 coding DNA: TGTGCCAGCAGCAGGAATACTAATGAAAAACTGTTTTTT.

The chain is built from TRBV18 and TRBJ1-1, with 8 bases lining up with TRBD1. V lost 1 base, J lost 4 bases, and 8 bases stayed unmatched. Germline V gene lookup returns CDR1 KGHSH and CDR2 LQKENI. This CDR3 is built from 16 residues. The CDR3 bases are TGTGCCAGCTCACCACGAACAGGGGGAGGGAGCACTGAAGCTTTCTTT. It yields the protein CASSPRTGGGSTEAFF.

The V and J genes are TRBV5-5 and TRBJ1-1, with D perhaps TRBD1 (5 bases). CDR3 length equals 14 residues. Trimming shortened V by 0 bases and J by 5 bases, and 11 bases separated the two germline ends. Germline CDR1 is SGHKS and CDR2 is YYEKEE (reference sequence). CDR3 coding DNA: TGTGCCAGCAGCTTGGCGGGGGTGGGTACTGAAGCTTTCTTT. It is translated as CASSLAGVGTEAFF.

DNA of the CDR3: TGTGCCAGCTCACCATCGAGAGAGATGGATGGCTACACCTTC. Encoded protein: CASSPSREMDGYTF. The chain links TRBV18 to TRBJ1-2; no firm D call. Germline CDR1 is KGHSH and CDR2 is LQKENI. V shed 2 bases and J shed 6 bases, with 13 bases lying between them. The CDR3 covers 14 residues.